These 32 T cell receptor beta chains were sequenced from one sample in a study of T-cell memory formation after mild COVID-19. TCRdb recomputed calls from the 5' RACE reads with MiXCR, one row per CDR3 protein. The sample lists approximately 450,000 distinct CDR3 sequences; 18% were seen once. The sample was PBMCs or a T cell subset sorted from them (not recorded which). The receptors here all came from an adult woman who had mild COVID-19 (a few samples of this study predate the infection). Cell type and time point are not known.

V is TRBV4-3 and J is TRBJ1-1; D possibly corresponds to TRBD1 (6 bases). This CDR3 is built from 13 residues. Germline CDR1 LGHNA, CDR2 YSLEER. V lost 4 bases and J 7 bases, leaving 13 bases between the germline ends. CDR3 DNA: TGCGCCAGCAGCCGAGGGGGTAGGGGTGAAGCTTTCTTT. Protein sequence: CASSRGGRGEAFF.

CDR3 nucleotides: TGCGCCAGCAGCTTGTACGGGACAGGGCTGAACACTGAAGCTTTCTTT. Protein product: CASSLYGTGLNTEAFF. The chain joins TRBV5-1 to TRBJ1-1; 9 nucleotides match TRBD1. The junction had 4 bases not matched to a gene; V was cut back by 1 base and J by 0 bases. This CDR3 comprises 16 residues. Germline CDR1 reads SGHRS; CDR2 reads YFSETQ.

This chain uses TRBV12-3 or TRBV12-4 with TRBJ1-2, with D unresolved. V lost 6 bases and J lost 4, with 15 bases in between. The CDR3 is 14 amino acids. The CDR3 region is CASRPLRGAYGYTF. The CDR3 bases are TGTGCCAGCAGACCTCTTCGGGGAGCCTATGGCTACACCTTC.

This clonotype was observed a handful of times. The CDR3 here is CASSSDPTDTQYF. The CDR3, as DNA: TGCGCCAGCAGCTCGGACCCCACAGATACGCAGTATTTT. This chain uses TRBV5-1 with TRBJ2-3; D remains ambiguous. Germline CDR1 and CDR2: SGHRS and YFSETQ. Trimming took off 3 bases at V and 2 bases at J, with 7 bases between the two ends. This CDR3 has 13 amino acids.

This chain joins TRBV19 and TRBJ1-4, with a possible D match to TRBD1 (6 bases). CDR1 and CDR2 from the germline V gene are LNHDA and SQIVND (reference sequence). V dropped 8 bases and J dropped 8 bases, with 15 bases sitting between them. The CDR3 runs to 13 residues. The CDR3 protein is CASSARGREKLFF. The CDR3 nucleotides are TGTGCCAGTTCCGCGAGGGGGAGAGAAAAACTGTTTTTT.

V usage is TRBV11-1 and J usage is TRBJ2-3, with 8 bases aligning to TRBD2. From germline, CDR1 is SGHAT and CDR2 FQDESV (reference sequence). V was pared by 4 bases and J by 5 bases, with 11 bases of the junction left unmatched. This CDR3 contains 16 residues. The CDR3 sequence: CASSSTSGLAGDTQYF. The CDR3 bases are TGTGCCAGCAGCTCAACTAGCGGCCTAGCCGGAGATACGCAGTATTTT.

This chain connects TRBV7-9 to TRBJ2-2; 11 bases align to TRBD2. The CDR3 contains 16 residues. Trimming took 5 bases from V and 1 from J; bases not matched to a gene: 3. Germline assignment: CDR1 SEHNR and CDR2 FQNEAQ (reference sequence). The CDR3 nucleotides read TGTGCCAGCAGCCGCGGGACTAGCGGGAACACCGGGGAGCTGTTTTTT. It translates to CASSRGTSGNTGELFF.

A few counts support this clonotype. The chain is built from TRBV5-4 and TRBJ2-1, with D hard to call. The germline CDR1 and CDR2 sequences are SGHNT and YYREEE (reference sequence). The length of the CDR3 is 14 residues. The ends were cut back, 5 bases at V and 5 bases at J, with 14 bases in the middle. The CDR3 coding sequence is TGTGCCAGCAGTGGTCGGACCGCTGACAATGAGCAGTTCTTC. As protein: CASSGRTADNEQFF.

The chain has TRBV20-1 and TRBJ2-1, with D possibly being TRBD1 or TRBD2 (6 bases each). This CDR3 contains 11 residues. CDR1 and CDR2 (germline): DFQATT, SNEGSKA (reference sequence). Deletions cut 3 bases from V and 10 bases from J, with 10 bases between. DNA for the CDR3: TGCAGTGCTAGCGAAGGGGGGGAGCAGTTCTTC. It is translated as CSASEGGEQFF.

A few counts support this clonotype. The CDR3: CASSVRSRTAHNYGYTF. The CDR3 DNA reads as TGTGCCAGCAGCGTACGGTCCAGGACGGCGCACAACTATGGCTACACCTTC. The chain has TRBV9 and TRBJ1-2; D unresolved. With 1 base removed from V and 2 bases from J, the gap between germline ends came to 18 bases. The CDR3 extends over 17 amino acids. CDR1 is SGDLS, CDR2 YYNGEE, per germline. Together with reference TRBV9 and TRBJ1-2, the CDR3 gives the full variable domain: DSGVTQTPKHLITATGQRVTLRCSPRSGDLSVYWYQQSLDQGLQFLIQYYNGEERAKGNILERFSAQQFPDLHSELNLSSLELGDSALYFCASSVRSRTAHNYGYTFGSGTRLTVV.

The chain has TRBV9 and TRBJ2-1; D is perhaps TRBD1 or TRBD2 (5 bases each). V shed 0 bases and J shed 8 bases, with 6 bases lying between them. The length of the CDR3 is 12 residues. The germline gives CDR1 SGDLS, CDR2 YYNGEE. In nucleotides, the CDR3 is TGTGCCAGCAGCGTAGTGGGGGATGAGCAGTTCTTC. This translates into CASSVVGDEQFF.

A few counts support this clonotype. The CDR3 here is CASSLGPPESSYNEQFF. DNA of the CDR3: TGTGCCAGCAGCTTAGGCCCCCCTGAGAGCTCCTACAATGAGCAGTTCTTC. This rearrangement joins TRBV7-3 to TRBJ2-1; D is unclear. This CDR3 spans 17 amino acids. Per germline, CDR1 SGHTA and CDR2 FQGTGA. V lost 2 bases to trimming and J lost 0 bases, with 14 bases between them.

J is TRBJ2-3 and V is TRBV2; D not resolved. Trimming removed 6 bases at V and 1 base at J, with 14 bases between. Germline CDR1 reads SNHLY; CDR2 reads FYNNEI. The CDR3 consists of 15 residues. CDR3 protein: CASSRALAGTDTQYF. CDR3 in DNA: TGTGCCAGCAGCAGAGCCCTGGCGGGCACAGATACGCAGTATTTT.

The V call is TRBV5-4, the J call TRBJ2-1; a weak D match, TRBD2 (5 bases). The ends were cut back, 2 bases at V and 3 bases at J, with 9 bases in the middle. Germline loops: CDR1 SGHNT, CDR2 YYREEE (reference sequence). The CDR3 spans 14 residues. In nucleotides, the CDR3 is TGTGCCAGCAGCTTAGAGGGCCACTACAATGAGCAGTTCTTC. Translation: CASSLEGHYNEQFF.

This clonotype came up a few times. V and J are TRBV21-1 and TRBJ2-1; the table assigns TRBD1, which was not confirmed against the DNA. TRBV21-1 is an annotated pseudogene. The CDR3 has 14 amino acids. CDR3 nucleotide sequence: TGTGCCAGGAGACTTAAGACGGGATACAATGAGCAGTTCTTC. As protein: CARRLKTGYNEQFF.

The gene calls are TRBV9 and TRBJ2-1, with no clear D. CDR3 length equals 13 residues. V dropped 1 base and J dropped 5 bases, with 7 bases sitting between them. The germline gives CDR1 SGDLS, CDR2 YYNGEE. The CDR3 coding sequence is TGTGCCAGCAGCGTATGGTCAGACAATGAGCAGTTCTTC. Translated: CASSVWSDNEQFF.

This clonotype has at least ten counts. The chain has TRBV3-1 and TRBJ2-2; D not certain. V was trimmed by 0 bases and J by 1 base, leaving 6 bases between them. Germline V gene data show CDR1 as LGHDT and CDR2 as YNNKEL (reference sequence). This CDR3 comprises 15 residues. CDR3 sequence reads: CASSQERLNTGELFF. In DNA form, the CDR3 reads TGTGCCAGCAGCCAAGAAAGGCTGAACACCGGGGAGCTGTTTTTT.

The chain couples TRBV12-3 or TRBV12-4 to TRBJ1-1; D ambiguous. The CDR3 loop spans 12 amino acids. V was clipped by 5 bases and J by 4 bases, with 8 bases between them. The DNA of the CDR3 is TGTGCCAGCAGTCCCAAGGCCACTGAAGCTTTCTTT. This sequence encodes CASSPKATEAFF.

This clonotype was seen repeatedly, ten times or more. One end of the junction is discordant with germline, which a read error may explain. This chain joins TRBV7-7 and TRBJ2-1, with 7 bases aligning to TRBD1. There are 14 residues in the CDR3. The V gene's germline CDR1 is SSHAT and CDR2 FNYEAQ (reference sequence). The CDR3 nucleotides are TGTGCTAGCAGCTTAGCGAGGGGGCCCCATGAGCAGTTCTTC. Its protein product is CASSLARGPHEQFF. The whole variable domain, remainder taken from reference TRBV7-7 and TRBJ2-1, is GAGVSQSPRYKVTKRGQDVTLRCDPISSHATLYWYQQALGQGPEFLTYFNYEAQPDKSGLPSDRFSAERPEGSISTLTIQRTEQRDSAMYRCASSLARGPHEQFFGPGTRLTVL.

This chain joins TRBV7-8 and TRBJ1-3; a weak D match, TRBD1 (5 bases). The CDR3 is made up of 14 amino acids. The V gene lost 2 bases and the J gene lost 5 bases, with 10 bases spanning the gap. From germline, CDR1 is SGHVS and CDR2 FQNEAQ. CDR3 protein: CASSLNQGRNTIYF. The DNA for the CDR3 is TGTGCCAGCAGCTTAAACCAGGGCCGAAACACCATATATTTT.

This clonotype was counted between two and nine times. The chain carries TRBV20-1 and TRBJ2-7; 7 nucleotides line up with TRBD1. This CDR3 spans 15 amino acids. J was trimmed by 2 bases and V by 6 bases; bases with no gene match: 13. Germline values: CDR1 DFQATT, CDR2 SNEGSKA (reference sequence). The CDR3 loop is CSAGAKGASTYEQYF. CDR3 nucleotide sequence: TGCAGTGCGGGCGCTAAGGGGGCTTCCACCTACGAGCAGTACTTC.

The chain carries TRBV29-1 and TRBJ2-1; 11 positions agree with TRBD2. V was pared by 6 bases and J by 2 bases, with 3 bases of the junction left unmatched. The V gene's germline CDR1 is SQVTM and CDR2 ANQGSEA. The CDR3 spans 14 residues. CDR3 DNA sequence: TGCAGCGTCCTTAGCGGGGGGGCCTACAATGAGCAGTTCTTC. Translating it yields CSVLSGGAYNEQFF.

The chain links TRBV21-1 to TRBJ2-3; TRBD2 was called by the table and not checked on the DNA. TRBV21-1 is a recognized pseudogene. The CDR3 has 16 amino acids. The CDR3 region has the DNA TGTGCCAGCAGCAAAAGGGAGCGGGGGGATGGAGATACGCAGTATTTT. It specifies CASSKRERGDGDTQYF.

This clonotype turned up a few times. The chain is built from TRBV2 and TRBJ2-1; D gene uncertain. CDR1 and CDR2 (germline): SNHLY, FYNNEI. The CDR3 loop spans 13 amino acids. V lost 4 bases, J lost 7 bases, and 11 bases lay in between. In nucleotides, the CDR3 is TGTGCCAGCAGTGCAGACGGCGTAAATGAGCAGTTCTTC. Protein product: CASSADGVNEQFF.

In its sample, this clonotype was seen a few times. This rearrangement joins TRBV29-1 to TRBJ2-3, with 7 bases matching TRBD1. The CDR3 spans 13 residues. V gave up 7 bases and J gave up 5 bases; unmatched junction bases: 9. Germline CDR1 SQVTM, CDR2 ANQGSEA. CDR3 nucleotide sequence: TGCAGCGCTCCGGGACAGTCCTTAGATACGCAGTATTTT. Translating it yields CSAPGQSLDTQYF.

There are many counts of this clonotype. The gene calls are TRBV7-9 and TRBJ1-6, with TRBD1 matching over 8 bases. This CDR3 contains 15 residues. The J segment lost 7 bases and the V segment lost 4 bases, leaving 6 bases of the junction unmatched. CDR1 is SEHNR and CDR2 is FQNEAQ in the germline V gene (reference sequence). CDR3 nucleotide sequence: TGTGCCAGCAGCTCATTAGGACAGGGAAATTCACCCCTCCACTTT. Amino acids: CASSSLGQGNSPLHF.

The chain uses TRBV2 and TRBJ1-3, with TRBD1 matching over 7 bases. Germline V gene lookup returns CDR1 SNHLY and CDR2 FYNNEI. The CDR3 covers 16 residues. Trimming took 6 bases from V and 4 from J; bases not matched to a gene: 12. The CDR3 DNA reads as TGTGCCAGCAGGCTGATAACAGGGGCATCCGGAAACACCATATATTTT. Translation: CASRLITGASGNTIYF.

The CDR3 spells CSALLSSGRNEQYF. As DNA, the CDR3 is TGCAGTGCTCTCCTCTCTAGCGGGAGAAACGAGCAGTACTTC. This sequence joins TRBV20-1 and TRBJ2-7, with 10 bases aligning to TRBD2. Germline CDR1 is DFQATT and CDR2 is SNEGSKA (reference sequence). The CDR3 is made up of 14 amino acids. J lost 5 bases, V lost 5 bases, and 9 bases had no gene match.

This clonotype was observed a few times. The rearrangement joins TRBV6-5 to TRBJ1-6; perhaps TRBD1 as D (6 bases). CDR3 size: 16 residues. Deletions cut 5 bases from V and 4 bases from J, with 15 bases between. CDR1 MNHEY and CDR2 SVGAGI come from the germline V gene. The CDR3 spells CASSGAGGLYNSPLHF. CDR3 DNA sequence: TGTGCCAGCAGTGGCGCGGGGGGCCTATATAATTCACCCCTCCACTTT.

The chain joins TRBV6-2 or TRBV6-3 to TRBJ2-5, with D possibly matching TRBD2 (6 bases). The V gene's germline CDR1 is MNHEY and CDR2 SVGEGT. This CDR3 has 15 amino acids. Trimming took off 2 bases at V and 1 base at J, with 11 bases between the two ends. CDR3 protein: CASSYTGVPQETQYF. The CDR3 bases are TGTGCCAGCAGTTACACGGGAGTCCCCCAAGAGACCCAGTACTTC.

The V call is TRBV11-2, the J call TRBJ2-4, with 7 bases lining up with TRBD1. Germline V gene data show CDR1 as SGHAT and CDR2 as FQNNGV. This CDR3 spans 13 amino acids. V was pared by 5 bases and J by 6 bases, with 4 bases of the junction left unmatched. This CDR3 is CASSRRQGNIQYF. The DNA for the CDR3 is TGTGCCAGCAGCAGACGACAGGGAAACATTCAGTACTTC.

This clonotype was detected a few times. J is TRBJ1-1 and V is TRBV11-3; D not resolved. Per the germline V gene, CDR1 is SGHNT and CDR2 is YENEEA. The V and J ends lost 3 bases and 0 bases respectively, with 8 bases between them. The CDR3 spans 14 residues. DNA for the CDR3: TGTGCCAGCAGCTTGGCGGACCTGAACACTGAAGCTTTCTTT. It translates to CASSLADLNTEAFF.